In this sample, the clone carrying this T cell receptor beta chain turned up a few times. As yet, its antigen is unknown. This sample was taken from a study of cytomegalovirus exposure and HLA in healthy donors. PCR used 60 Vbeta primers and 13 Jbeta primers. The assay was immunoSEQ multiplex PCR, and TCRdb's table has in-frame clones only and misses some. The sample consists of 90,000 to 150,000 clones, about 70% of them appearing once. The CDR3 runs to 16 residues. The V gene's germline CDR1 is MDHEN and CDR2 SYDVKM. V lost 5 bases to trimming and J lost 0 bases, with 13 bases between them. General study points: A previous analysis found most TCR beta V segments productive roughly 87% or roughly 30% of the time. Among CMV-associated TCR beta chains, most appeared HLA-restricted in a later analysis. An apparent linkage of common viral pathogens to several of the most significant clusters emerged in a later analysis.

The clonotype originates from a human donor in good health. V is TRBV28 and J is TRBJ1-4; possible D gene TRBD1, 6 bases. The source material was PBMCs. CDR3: CASSPDRSPTNEKLFF. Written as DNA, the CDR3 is TGTGCCAGCAGTCCCGACAGGAGCCCAACTAATGAAAAACTGTTTTTT. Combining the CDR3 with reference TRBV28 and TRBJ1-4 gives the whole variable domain DVKVTQSSRYLVKRTGEKVFLECVQDMDHENMFWYRQDPGLGLRLIYFSYDVKMKEKGDIPEGYSVSREKKERFSLILESASTNQTSMYLCASSPDRSPTNEKLFFGSGTQLSVL.